These T cell receptor beta chains were read from a single sample in a study of cytomegalovirus exposure and HLA in healthy donors. Sequencing used immunoSEQ multiplex PCR; TCRdb keeps in-frame clones, though not all of them. The sample comprises some 190,000 clones, around 82% of which are singletons, and roughly 2.5% rests with the top ten. Sequenced: PBMCs. Every receptor here comes from a woman aged 25 to 39 in good health and CMV-seropositive. Both conserved end residues are part of each CDR3. A D gene is named only where the DNA matches it firmly. Size is omitted from some rows. Given values are once, few, many or a class for expanded clones.

size | J | D | V | CDR3 | DNA
NA | TRBJ1-5 | TRBD1 | TRBV19 | CASSGSGGQGPNQPQHF | TGTGCCAGTAGTGGGTCCGGAGGACAGGGCCCCAATCAGCCCCAGCATTTT
NA | TRBJ1-4 | TRBD1 | TRBV11-3 | CASSSGTELPPANEKLFF | TGTGCCAGCAGCTCCGGGACAGAACTACCTCCGGCTAATGAAAAACTGTTTTTT
NA | TRBJ1-6 | TRBD1 | TRBV28 | CASSSPGQGRSPLHF | TGTGCCAGCAGTTCTCCGGGACAGGGAAGGTCACCCCTCCACTTT
NA | TRBJ2-5 | TRBD2 | TRBV4-3 | CASSQDPLAGERKTQYF | TGCGCCAGCAGCCAAGATCCGCTAGCGGGGGAACGAAAGACCCAGTACTTC
NA | TRBJ2-2 | NA | TRBV7-2 | CASSPPGTGELFF | TGTGCCAGCAGCCCTCCGGGCACCGGGGAGCTGTTTTTT
NA | TRBJ2-3 | NA | TRBV20-1 | CSASYDTQYF | TGCAGTGCTAGTTATGATACGCAGTATTTT
NA | TRBJ2-1 | TRBD1 | TRBV4-3 | CASSQAPQGADEQFF | TGCGCCAGCAGCCAAGCTCCTCAGGGGGCCGATGAGCAGTTCTTC
NA | TRBJ1-4 | NA | TRBV21-1 | CASSGYLDRGPSNEKLFF | TGTGCCAGCAGCGGGTACCTGGACAGGGGGCCGTCTAATGAAAAACTGTTTTTT
NA | TRBJ2-1 | TRBD2 | TRBV7-7 | CASSLVAGVSYNEQFF | TGTGCCAGCAGCTTAGTAGCGGGGGTCTCCTACAATGAGCAGTTCTTC
NA | TRBJ2-1 | TRBD2 | TRBV7-2 | CASSLDPAGYNEQFF | TGTGCCAGCAGCTTAGATCCAGCGGGGTACAATGAGCAGTTCTTC
NA | TRBJ2-7 | TRBD2 | TRBV10-3 | CAISLGTSGGQYEQYF | TGTGCCATCAGTCTGGGGACTAGTGGGGGCCAATACGAGCAGTACTTC
NA | TRBJ1-6 | TRBD1 | TRBV7-2 | CASSLNRGRNSPLHF | TGTGCCAGCAGCTTAAACAGGGGGAGAAATTCACCCCTCCACTTT
NA | TRBJ1-6 | NA | TRBV30 | CAWRWDTGSPLHF | TGTGCCTGGAGGTGGGACACGGGGTCACCCCTCCACTTT
NA | TRBJ1-3 | NA | TRBV7-2 | CASRRGSGNTIYF | TGTGCCAGCAGACGGGGATCTGGAAACACCATATATTTT
NA | TRBJ2-7 | NA | TRBV5-6 | CASSPGTGQSNYEQYF | TGTGCCAGCAGCCCCGGGACCGGACAGTCTAACTACGAGCAGTACTTC
NA | TRBJ2-5 | NA | TRBV7-9 | CASSLPEEQEGLETQYF | TGTGCCAGCAGCCTTCCCGAGGAACAGGAAGGATTAGAGACCCAGTACTTC
NA | TRBJ1-3 | NA | TRBV27 | CASSSYPSSGNTIYF | TGTGCCAGCAGTTCCTACCCCTCCTCTGGAAACACCATATATTTT
NA | TRBJ1-5 | TRBD1 | TRBV5-1 | CASSLVLGQGACQPQHF | TGCGCCAGCAGCTTGGTATTGGGACAGGGGGCTTGTCAGCCCCAGCATTTT
once | TRBJ2-7 | TRBD1 | TRBV19 | CASSGTGREQYF | TGTGCCAGTAGCGGGACAGGAAGGGAGCAGTACTTC
NA | TRBJ1-1 | NA | TRBV5-5 | CASSLGAVEAFF | TGTGCCAGCAGCTTAGGGGCAGTCGAAGCTTTCTTT
NA | TRBJ2-5 | NA | TRBV9 | CASSALSGFQETQYF | TGTGCCAGCAGCGCCCTAAGCGGGTTCCAAGAGACCCAGTACTTC
few | TRBJ1-4 | NA | TRBV19 | CASSIDSHVAEKLFF | TGTGCCAGTAGTATCGACAGCCATGTCGCTGAAAAACTGTTTTTT
NA | TRBJ2-3 | TRBD2 | TRBV2 | CASTRRLAGGADTQYF | TGTGCCAGCACTAGGAGACTAGCGGGGGGCGCAGATACGCAGTATTTT
NA | TRBJ1-5 | TRBD1 | TRBV7-9 | CASSPQGGNQPQHF | TGTGCCAGCAGCCCCCAGGGGGGCAATCAGCCCCAGCATTTT
NA | TRBJ1-6 | NA | TRBV18 | CASSPGVNSPLHF | TGTGCCAGCTCGCCGGGGGTAAATTCACCCCTCCACTTT
medium-sized | TRBJ1-6 | NA | TRBV11-3 | CASSLDQRSPLHF | TGTGCCAGCAGCTTAGATCAGAGGTCACCCCTCCACTTT
NA | TRBJ2-1 | NA | TRBV2 | CASLEGRNEQFF | TGTGCCAGCCTCGAGGGAAGAAATGAGCAGTTCTTC
few | TRBJ2-3 | TRBD2 | TRBV5-1 | CASSLGTSGGTDTQYF | TGCGCCAGCAGTCTAGGGACTAGCGGGGGAACAGATACGCAGTATTTT
NA | TRBJ1-6 | NA | TRBV4-1 | CASSQDGIPRGSYNSPLHF | TGCGCCAGCAGCCAAGACGGTATCCCGAGGGGGTCCTATAATTCACCCCTCCACTTT
NA | TRBJ2-7 | NA | TRBV2 | CASSDPRARYEQYF | TGTGCCAGCAGTGACCCCAGGGCAAGGTACGAGCAGTACTTC
NA | TRBJ2-2 | TRBD2 | TRBV7-9 | CASSLVGSGGPANTGELFF | TGTGCCAGCAGCTTAGTTGGTAGCGGGGGGCCCGCGAACACCGGGGAGCTGTTTTTT
once | TRBJ1-5 | NA | TRBV27 | CASSDRINQPQHF | TGTGCCAGCAGCGACAGGATTAATCAGCCCCAGCATTTT
NA | TRBJ1-3 | NA | TRBV14 | CASSQVRVRAIYF | TGTGCCAGCAGCCAGGTGAGAGTCCGGGCCATATATTTT
NA | TRBJ2-6 | TRBD1 | TRBV7-9 | CASSTGVSGANGLTF | TGTGCCAGCAGCACAGGGGTTTCTGGGGCCAACGGCCTGACTTTC
NA | TRBJ2-1 | TRBD2 | TRBV5-1 | CASSPTGTRVGLYNEQFF | TGCGCCAGCAGCCCTACCGGGACTAGGGTAGGGCTATACAATGAGCAGTTCTTC
few | TRBJ2-2 | NA | TRBV6-5 | CASSSLDRTTGELFF | TGTGCCAGCAGCAGTCTCGACAGAACCACCGGGGAGCTGTTTTTT